Presented here are 27 T cell receptor beta chains from one specimen sequenced in a study of blood T cell repertoires in COVID-19. Repertoires were generated with immunoSEQ multiplex PCR, while TCRdb's copy carries only in-frame clones and drops some. The sample contains 40,000 to 60,000 clones, about 88% of which appear only once. The sequencing sample was made of peripheral blood. These receptors were collected from a man over 45 with active COVID-19.

The gene calls are TRBV4-1 and TRBJ1-5; TRBD1 agrees at 7 bases. Germline trimming cut 4 bases from V and 6 bases from J; bases unmatched to any gene: 6. Germline V gene sequence: CDR1 MGHRA, CDR2 YSYEKL. The CDR3 length is 14 residues. The CDR3 DNA sequence: TGCGCCAGCAGCCCGAGACAGGGTGGTCAGCCCCAGCATTTT. This codes for CASSPRQGGQPQHF.

J is TRBJ2-7 and V is TRBV6-5; 8 bases match TRBD1. The CDR3 loop spans 15 amino acids. V lost 6 bases to trimming and J lost 0 bases; unmatched junction nucleotides: 7. Germline V CDR1 and CDR2: MNHEY, SVGAGI. The CDR3 here is CASRVDRGNSYEQYF. CDR3 DNA: TGTGCCAGCAGGGTAGACAGGGGCAACTCCTACGAGCAGTACTTC.

The CDR3 loop is CASSVGPAGGQETQYF. CDR3 in DNA: TGTGCCAGCAGCGTAGGCCCAGCGGGGGGACAAGAGACCCAGTACTTC. The V and J genes are TRBV9 and TRBJ2-5; 9 bases are shared with TRBD2. The length of the CDR3 is 16 residues. J was trimmed by 2 bases and V by 0 bases; bases with no gene match: 5. CDR1 is SGDLS and CDR2 is YYNGEE in the germline V gene.

The rearrangement uses TRBV28 and TRBJ2-5, with 7 nucleotides matching TRBD2. After removal of 3 bases from V and 1 base from J, the junction contained 17 bases not matched to a gene. Germline loops: CDR1 MDHEN, CDR2 SYDVKM. The CDR3 loop spans 19 amino acids. CDR3 coding DNA: TGTGCCAGCAGTTTCCCCCGTCGGGGAGCGGGGCTAACCCAAGAGACCCAGTACTTC. Its translation is CASSFPRRGAGLTQETQYF.

The CDR3, as DNA: TGTGCCATCCGACAGGGGGCAAGGAGAGGAAACACCATATATTTT. As protein: CAIRQGARRGNTIYF. This chain links TRBV10-3 with TRBJ1-3; TRBD1 agrees at 10 bases. The J segment lost 4 bases and the V segment lost 8 bases, leaving 8 bases of the junction unmatched. Germline loops: CDR1 ENHRY, CDR2 SYGVKD. This CDR3 has 15 amino acids.

This rearrangement joins TRBV7-2 to TRBJ1-2; a weak D match, TRBD1 (6 bases). V dropped 3 bases and J dropped 4 bases, with 15 bases sitting between them. CDR3 size: 15 residues. The germline V gene encodes CDR1 SGHTA and CDR2 FQGNSA. The CDR3 spells CASSLGATTAYGYTF. In DNA, the CDR3 is TGTGCCAGCAGCTTGGGGGCCACGACCGCCTATGGCTACACCTTC.

The V gene is TRBV21-1, the J gene TRBJ2-7; TRBD1 is taken as the D call from the table, unchecked against the DNA. TRBV21-1 is tagged as a pseudogene. The CDR3 is made up of 15 amino acids. CDR3 amino acids: CASSKSRPGTREQYF. CDR3 nucleotide sequence: TGTGCCAGCAGCAAGTCTCGCCCCGGGACACGCGAGCAGTACTTC.

The V call is TRBV6-5, the J call TRBJ2-7; 8 bases match TRBD1. The CDR3 sequence is 15 residues long. CDR1 is MNHEY, CDR2 SVGAGI, per germline. V was clipped by 5 bases and J by 4 bases; unmatched bases: 10. The CDR3 loop reads CASSPEGQGAYEQYF. The CDR3 region has the DNA TGTGCCAGCAGTCCCGAGGGGCAGGGGGCATACGAGCAGTACTTC.

This clone appeared once. The chain carries TRBV7-6 and TRBJ2-3; 9 nucleotides align to TRBD2. CDR3 length: 15 residues. With 3 bases clipped from V and 6 bases from J, the junction kept 7 bases outside the gene matches. Germline V lookup: CDR1 SGHVS, CDR2 FNYEAQ. CDR3 region: CASSFGGGAVDTQYF. DNA of the CDR3: TGTGCCAGCAGCTTCGGCGGGGGGGCTGTGGATACGCAGTATTTT.

About this clone itself: This specimen includes other DNA sequences encoding the same CDR3. This chain connects TRBV6-5 to TRBJ1-1; D is perhaps TRBD1 (6 bases). V lost 5 bases to trimming and J lost 1 base, with 8 bases between them. Germline V gene data show CDR1 as MNHEY and CDR2 as SVGAGI. CDR3 size: 13 residues. CDR3: CASSPQGNTEAFF. The DNA for the CDR3 is TGTGCCAGCAGTCCACAGGGGAACACTGAAGCTTTCTTT.

In this sample, this clone turned up a few times. This chain connects TRBV7-8 to TRBJ2-7; the match to TRBD2 covers 10 bases. The CDR3 extends over 15 amino acids. The germline V gene encodes CDR1 SGHVS and CDR2 FQNEAQ. After removal of 5 bases from V and 0 bases from J, the junction contained 4 bases not matched to a gene. The CDR3 sequence: CASSRGTSVSYEQYF. DNA of the CDR3: TGTGCCAGCAGCCGCGGGACTAGCGTCTCCTACGAGCAGTACTTC.

This clone was counted once. The chain employs TRBV2 and TRBJ2-3, with D hard to call. Germline V gene sequence: CDR1 SNHLY, CDR2 FYNNEI. This CDR3 is 15 amino acids long. Trimming took 3 bases from V and 3 from J, leaving 13 bases between them. CDR3 in DNA: TGTGCCAGCAGTGATTGGGCCACCATAACAGATACGCAGTATTTT. It encodes CASSDWATITDTQYF. Complete variable domain (other parts from reference TRBV2 and TRBJ2-3): EPEVTQTPSHQVTQMGQEVILRCVPISNHLYFYWYRQILGQKVEFLVSFYNNEISEKSEIFDDQFSVERPDGSNFTLKIRSTKLEDSAMYFCASSDWATITDTQYFGPGTRLTVL.

The rearrangement uses TRBV5-4 and TRBJ2-3; possible D gene TRBD1, 5 bases. CDR3 length: 15 residues. V was trimmed by 4 bases and J by 4 bases, leaving 16 bases between them. Germline V gene data show CDR1 as SGHNT and CDR2 as YYREEE (reference sequence). This CDR3 is CASSPPGVGADTQYF. CDR3 nucleotides: TGTGCCAGCAGCCCCCCCGGAGTAGGGGCAGATACGCAGTATTTT.

The V call is TRBV5-1, the J call TRBJ1-2, with a tentative D call TRBD1 (6 bases). Between the trimmed V and J ends, which lost 4 bases and 2 bases, there was a span of 9 bases. The germline V gene encodes CDR1 SGHRS and CDR2 YFSETQ. The CDR3 sequence is 13 residues long. CDR3 amino acids: CASSLDRNYGYTF. The CDR3 nucleotides read TGCGCCAGCAGCCTCGACAGGAACTATGGCTACACCTTC. The full variable domain, its missing parts supplied by reference TRBV5-1 and TRBJ1-2, is KAGVTQTPRYLIKTRGQQVTLSCSPISGHRSVSWYQQTPGQGLQFLFEYFSETQRNKGNFPGRFSGRQFSNSRSEMNVSTLELGDSALYLCASSLDRNYGYTFGSGTRLTVV.

V is TRBV5-1 and J is TRBJ2-5, with a weak D call TRBD2 (7 bases). V was cut by 2 bases and J by 5 bases, with 16 bases left in between. The CDR3 is made up of 15 amino acids. Germline CDR1 and CDR2: SGHRS and YFSETQ. The CDR3 spells CASSLVGGPYETQYF. The CDR3 DNA reads as TGCGCCAGCAGCTTAGTCGGGGGGCCGTATGAGACCCAGTACTTC.

DNA of the CDR3: TGTGCCAGCAGCTTCGACCCTCTAGTAAACGTTGAGCAGTTCTTC. It is translated as CASSFDPLVNVEQFF. The V and J genes are TRBV7-2 and TRBJ2-1; D remains ambiguous. The CDR3 spans 15 residues. The V gene lost 3 bases and the J gene lost 9 bases, with 18 bases spanning the gap. CDR1 and CDR2 (germline): SGHTA, FQGNSA.

This chain joins TRBV9 and TRBJ1-1; D is uncertain. Looked up from germline, CDR1 is SGDLS and CDR2 is YYNGEE. Trimming removed 4 bases from V and 0 bases from J, with 10 bases in between. The CDR3 covers 14 residues. CDR3 in amino acids: CASSPRELNTEAFF. The CDR3 DNA reads as TGTGCCAGCAGCCCTAGGGAGCTGAACACTGAAGCTTTCTTT.

This chain uses TRBV18 with TRBJ1-1; D is perhaps TRBD1 (6 bases). Between the trimmed V and J ends, which lost 6 bases and 5 bases, there was a span of 13 bases. Germline V gene sequence: CDR1 KGHSH, CDR2 LQKENI. The CDR3 sequence is 13 residues long. The CDR3 nucleotides are TGTGCCAGCTCGCAAAGCAGGGGTACTGAAGCTTTCTTT. It specifies CASSQSRGTEAFF. The full variable domain, its missing parts supplied by reference TRBV18 and TRBJ1-1, is NAGVMQNPRHLVRRRGQEARLRCSPMKGHSHVYWYRQLPEEGLKFMVYLQKENIIDESGMPKERFSAEFPKEGPSILRIQQVVRGDSAAYFCASSQSRGTEAFFGQGTRLTVV.

V is TRBV19 and J is TRBJ2-7; 9 nucleotides align to TRBD1. Trimming removed 3 bases from V and 3 bases from J; junction bases left unmatched: 6. The CDR3 has 15 amino acids. Germline-derived CDR1 and CDR2 are LNHDA and SQIVND (reference sequence). The CDR3 is CASSIAGQGLYEQYF. The CDR3 nucleotides read TGTGCCAGTAGTATCGCGGGACAGGGACTCTACGAGCAGTACTTC.

This clone was detected only a few times. The chain carries TRBV27 and TRBJ1-2, with 10 bases lining up with TRBD1. The V gene end was trimmed by 5 bases and the J gene end by 4 bases; junction bases not matched to a gene: 13. This CDR3 comprises 17 residues. CDR1 and CDR2 (germline): MNHEY, SMNVEV (reference sequence). The CDR3 region is CASSPGTGATWGYGYTF. CDR3 in DNA: TGTGCCAGCAGTCCAGGGACAGGGGCGACTTGGGGCTATGGCTACACCTTC.

This sequence joins TRBV12-5 and TRBJ1-1; D may be TRBD1 (5 bases). The germline V gene encodes CDR1 LGHNT and CDR2 FRNRAP. Deletions cut 7 bases from V and 11 bases from J, with 17 bases between. The CDR3 is made up of 12 amino acids. The CDR3 DNA reads as TGTGCTAGTGCGAACCCGGGGGTGACCGCTTTCTTT. It translates to CASANPGVTAFF.

The chain joins TRBV5-1 to TRBJ2-1; no reliable D call. Trimming took 0 bases from V and 0 from J, leaving 7 bases between them. Germline V gene lookup returns CDR1 SGHRS and CDR2 YFSETQ. This CDR3 has 15 amino acids. The CDR3 bases are TGCGCCAGCAGCTTGGTTACAGTCTCCTACAATGAGCAGTTCTTC. This translates into CASSLVTVSYNEQFF.

This clone has a single count. This sequence joins TRBV10-2 and TRBJ2-7; a possible D gene is TRBD2 (6 bases). The CDR3 runs to 15 residues. V lost 0 bases and J 2 bases, leaving 11 bases between the germline ends. The germline V gene has CDR1 WSHSY and CDR2 SAAADI. This CDR3 reads CASSESGGLAYEQYF. As DNA, the CDR3 is TGCGCCAGCAGTGAGTCCGGGGGTCTCGCCTACGAGCAGTACTTC.

The V and J genes are TRBV21-1 and TRBJ1-2; TRBD1 is taken as the D call from the table, unchecked against the DNA. TRBV21-1 is reported as a pseudogene. This CDR3 has 12 amino acids. The CDR3 is CASSTGFYGYTF. CDR3 sequence (DNA): TGTGCCAGCAGTACAGGGTTTTATGGCTACACCTTC.

Of note for this clone: A junction boundary mismatches the germline segment, possibly from a read error. V and J are TRBV3-1 (or the pseudogene TRBV3-2) and TRBJ1-4, with D unresolved. From germline, CDR1 is LGHDT and CDR2 YNNKEL (reference sequence). CDR3 length: 11 amino acids. The CDR3: CASSHNRKMFF. Here the CDR3 DNA reads TGTGCCAGCAGCCACAACAGAAAAATGTTTTTT.

The V gene is TRBV28, the J gene TRBJ2-7; 9 bases fit TRBD1. The CDR3 loop spans 15 amino acids. Germline V gene data show CDR1 as MDHEN and CDR2 as SYDVKM. Trimming at V came to 5 bases and at J to 5 bases, leaving 10 bases not matched to a gene. The CDR3 is CASSAPGQGINEQYF. CDR3 sequence (DNA): TGTGCCAGCAGTGCTCCGGGACAGGGAATCAACGAGCAGTACTTC. The entire variable domain, with the rest obtained from reference TRBV28 and TRBJ2-7, is as follows: DVKVTQSSRYLVKRTGEKVFLECVQDMDHENMFWYRQDPGLGLRLIYFSYDVKMKEKGDIPEGYSVSREKKERFSLILESASTNQTSMYLCASSAPGQGINEQYFGPGTRLTVT.

This clone turned up a few times. V is TRBV9 and J is TRBJ2-2; 7 bases map to TRBD2. The length of the CDR3 is 16 residues. Germline CDR1 reads SGDLS; CDR2 reads YYNGEE. V shed 3 bases, J shed 5 bases, and the junction held 10 bases outside the gene matches. For the CDR3, the DNA is TGTGCCAGCAGCGCTCCGGGACTAATGGGGACCGGGGAGCTGTTTTTT. Protein product: CASSAPGLMGTGELFF.